What follows are 23 T cell receptor beta chains derived from one specimen sequenced in a study of preoperative IRX-2 immunotherapy in early breast cancer. This sample's treatment: preoperative locoregional IRX-2 cytokine immunotherapy. Measured with immunoSEQ multiplex PCR; TCRdb has only the in-frame clones, and not every one. Here the sample spans more than 20,000 clones, nearly 80% being singletons. The sequencing used lymph node tissue, collected before IRX-2 immunotherapy. These TCRs come from a human donor with breast cancer.

The genes are TRBV5-1 and TRBJ1-6, with 7 bases identical to TRBD1. The CDR3 is 15 amino acids. With 4 bases clipped from V and 6 bases from J, the junction kept 7 bases outside the gene matches. The germline gives CDR1 SGHRS, CDR2 YFSETQ. The CDR3 coding sequence is TGCGCCAGCAGCCTACAATCAGGGGGTAATTCACCCCTCCACTTT. Translation gives CASSLQSGGNSPLHF.

This chain uses TRBV7-7 with TRBJ1-5, with TRBD1 as a possible D gene (6 bases). This CDR3 region has 17 residues. V lost 3 bases, J lost 0 bases, and 15 bases lay in between. From germline, CDR1 is SSHAT and CDR2 FNYEAQ (reference sequence). The CDR3 DNA follows: TGTGCCAGCAGCTTGGAAGGGGGACAATTTAGCAATCAGCCCCAGCATTTT. Translated: CASSLEGGQFSNQPQHF.

The chain recombines TRBV1 with TRBJ2-2; TRBD1 reflects the table's D call only, with no check against the DNA. TRBV1 is a listed pseudogene. The CDR3 extends over 16 amino acids. CDR3 sequence: CASSLRGQGTPGELFF. The DNA of the CDR3 is TGCGCCAGCAGCCTGAGAGGACAGGGGACCCCCGGGGAGCTGTTTTTT.

This clone turned up a few times. V usage is TRBV6-8 and J usage is TRBJ1-2, with 12 bases lining up with TRBD1. The CDR3 extends over 15 amino acids. V was clipped by 4 bases and J by 7 bases; unmatched bases: 7. CDR1 is MNHGY, CDR2 SAAAGT, per germline. The CDR3 nucleotides are TGTGCCAGCAGTTTCCGGGACAGGGGGCCTCGTGGCTACACCTTC. It is translated as CASSFRDRGPRGYTF.

This chain connects TRBV6-8 to TRBJ2-6; D is possibly TRBD1 or TRBD2 (6 bases each). CDR1 MNHGY and CDR2 SAAAGT come from the germline V gene. The V end lost 6 bases, the J end lost 2 bases, and 8 bases lay between the germline ends. CDR3 size: 14 residues. CDR3 sequence: CASRRGAGANVLTF. The CDR3 region has the DNA TGTGCCAGCAGGAGGGGGGCTGGGGCCAACGTCCTGACTTTC.

The V gene is TRBV15, the J gene TRBJ2-3; D gene uncertain. Germline V lookup: CDR1 LNHNV, CDR2 YYDKDF (reference sequence). The CDR3 spans 15 residues. V was shortened by 0 bases and J by 2 bases, with 9 bases between the two germline ends. CDR3 coding DNA: TGTGCCACCAGCAGAGATCGAGACTTCACAGATACGCAGTATTTT. Translating gives CATSRDRDFTDTQYF.

V gene TRBV10-3 combines with J gene TRBJ1-2; D unresolved. Germline CDR1 is ENHRY and CDR2 is SYGVKD. CDR3 length: 12 residues. V was pared by 10 bases and J by 8 bases, with 17 bases between. In DNA form, the CDR3 reads TGTGCCAGCCGAGTCTCGGGTTCGGGCTACACCTTC. This encodes CASRVSGSGYTF.

This clone was detected a few times. The chain combines TRBV6-8 with TRBJ2-2; 7 bases line up with TRBD2. The CDR3 length is 12 residues. Germline V gives CDR1 MNHGY, CDR2 SAAAGT. V lost 8 bases to trimming and J lost 6 bases; unmatched junction nucleotides: 3. The CDR3 spells CASGRGAGELFF. The CDR3, as DNA: TGTGCCAGCGGACGGGGGGCCGGGGAGCTGTTTTTT.

V usage is TRBV6-8 and J usage is TRBJ1-5, with 8 bases aligning to TRBD1. Germline lookup yields CDR1 MNHGY and CDR2 SAAAGT. There are 16 residues in the CDR3. Unmatched junction bases numbered 9, after V lost 2 bases and J lost 6 bases. The chain's CDR3 is CASSYQGQGSRQPQHF. The CDR3 DNA reads TGTGCCAGCAGTTACCAAGGACAGGGCTCGCGTCAGCCCCAGCATTTT.

The V gene is TRBV11-3, the J gene TRBJ1-3; D unresolved. The germline V gene has CDR1 SGHNT and CDR2 YENEEA. This CDR3 contains 16 residues. Trimming took 5 bases from V and 4 from J, leaving 18 bases between them. The CDR3 spells CASSHLTTEEGNTIYF. The CDR3 nucleotides are TGTGCCAGCAGCCATTTGACGACGGAAGAAGGAAACACCATATATTTT.

The J gene is TRBJ1-2, the V gene TRBV11-3, with 7 bases matching TRBD1. The junction had 11 bases not matched to a gene; V was cut back by 3 bases and J by 4 bases. The germline CDR1 and CDR2 sequences are SGHNT and YENEEA. The CDR3 consists of 16 residues. CDR3 nucleotides: TGTGCCAGCAGCTTGAGACAGGGACGCCCTTCCTATGGCTACACCTTC. Protein: CASSLRQGRPSYGYTF.

The chain links TRBV28 to TRBJ1-4; no reliable D call. The CDR3 loop spans 13 amino acids. V dropped 2 bases and J dropped 5 bases, with 6 bases sitting between them. CDR1 and CDR2 (germline): MDHEN, SYDVKM. CDR3 in DNA: TGTGCCAGCAGTTTAGGACCCAATGAAAAACTGTTTTTT. Protein product: CASSLGPNEKLFF. Combining the CDR3 with reference TRBV28 and TRBJ1-4 gives the whole variable domain DVKVTQSSRYLVKRTGEKVFLECVQDMDHENMFWYRQDPGLGLRLIYFSYDVKMKEKGDIPEGYSVSREKKERFSLILESASTNQTSMYLCASSLGPNEKLFFGSGTQLSVL.

This chain uses TRBV15 with TRBJ2-5; 9 bases map to TRBD2. This CDR3 region has 15 residues. V shed 3 bases, J shed 5 bases, and the junction held 7 bases outside the gene matches. The germline gives CDR1 LNHNV, CDR2 YYDKDF (reference sequence). CDR3 DNA: TGTGCCACCAGCAGGGTAGCGGGGGCCGGGGAGACCCAGTACTTC. Translating gives CATSRVAGAGETQYF.

J is TRBJ1-4 and V is TRBV28, with 9 positions matching TRBD1. In germline, CDR1 is MDHEN, CDR2 SYDVKM. The junction had 4 bases not matched to a gene; V was cut back by 6 bases and J by 5 bases. The CDR3 is 14 residues long. CDR3 DNA sequence: TGTGCCAGCAGACCCGGGACAGGGAATGAAAAACTGTTTTTT. This sequence encodes CASRPGTGNEKLFF. Using reference TRBV28 and TRBJ1-4 for the parts outside the CDR3, the full variable domain is DVKVTQSSRYLVKRTGEKVFLECVQDMDHENMFWYRQDPGLGLRLIYFSYDVKMKEKGDIPEGYSVSREKKERFSLILESASTNQTSMYLCASRPGTGNEKLFFGSGTQLSVL.

This rearrangement joins TRBV11-3 to TRBJ1-1, with D hard to call. Germline V gives CDR1 SGHNT, CDR2 YENEEA. Trimming took 0 bases from V and 0 from J, leaving 8 bases between them. CDR3 length: 15 amino acids. The CDR3, as DNA: TGTGCCAGCAGCTTAGACGTGAGGTTGAACACTGAAGCTTTCTTT. Translation gives CASSLDVRLNTEAFF.

The V and J genes are TRBV6-8 and TRBJ1-1; possible D gene TRBD1, 6 bases. This CDR3 spans 15 amino acids. Trimming cost V 7 bases and J 1 base, with 16 bases left between them. Germline V lookup: CDR1 MNHGY, CDR2 SAAAGT. CDR3 nucleotides: TGTGCCAGCACTCCTTTGGCAGGGGCGAACACTGAAGCTTTCTTT. This sequence encodes CASTPLAGANTEAFF.

The V call is TRBV11-3, the J call TRBJ2-2, with TRBD1 identical over 7 bases. This CDR3 has 15 residues. Germline-derived CDR1 and CDR2 are SGHNT and YENEEA. The V gene end was trimmed by 6 bases and the J gene end by 5 bases; junction bases not matched to a gene: 9. The CDR3, as DNA: TGTGCCAGCAGTCCCTTCCCAGGGGGAACCGGGGAGCTGTTTTTT. As protein: CASSPFPGGTGELFF. Drawing the rest from reference TRBV11-3 and TRBJ2-2, the complete variable domain is EAGVVQSPRYKIIEKKQPVAFWCNPISGHNTLYWYLQNLGQGPELLIRYENEEAVDDSQLPKDRFSAERLKGVDSTLKIQPAELGDSAVYLCASSPFPGGTGELFFGEGSRLTVL.

This clone was counted only a few times. The V call is TRBV6-8, the J call TRBJ1-5; TRBD1 matches 7 bases. CDR1 and CDR2 (germline): MNHGY, SAAAGT. J lost 2 bases, V lost 6 bases, and 7 bases had no gene match. The CDR3 contains 15 residues. CDR3 sequence reads: CASSPDRVGNQPQHF. The CDR3 DNA follows: TGTGCCAGCAGCCCCGACAGGGTTGGCAATCAGCCCCAGCATTTT.

Notes on this clone: Relative to the germline gene, one junction end is altered; a read error may explain this. The chain carries TRBV11-3 and TRBJ2-2; tentative D call: TRBD2 (6 bases). This CDR3 spans 14 amino acids. Germline-derived CDR1 and CDR2 are SGHNT and YENEEA. The CDR3 coding sequence is TGTGCTAGCAGCAAGGGACTCAACACCGGGGAGCTGTTTTTT. Encoded protein: CASSKGLNTGELFF.

The J gene is TRBJ1-2, the V gene TRBV7-7; D ambiguous. There are 15 residues in the CDR3. The germline V gene has CDR1 SSHAT and CDR2 FNYEAQ (reference sequence). Trimming took off 4 bases at V and 0 bases at J, with 12 bases between the two ends. CDR3 in DNA: TGTGCCAGCAGCTCCCCCAGCTTATCTAACTATGGCTACACCTTC. It specifies CASSSPSLSNYGYTF.

The chain recombines TRBV6-8 with TRBJ1-6; 10 bases are shared with TRBD1. CDR3 length: 18 residues. CDR1 and CDR2 (germline): MNHGY, SAAAGT. V trimming: 4 bases; J trimming: 0 bases; junction bases outside the gene matches: 6. DNA for the CDR3: TGTGCCAGCAGTTTTCGGACAGGGGGGAGCTCCTATAATTCACCCCTCCACTTT. Residues: CASSFRTGGSSYNSPLHF.

The gene calls are TRBV12-5 and TRBJ1-5, with D possibly TRBD1 on 5 matching bases. CDR1 is LGHNT, CDR2 FRNRAP, per germline. Trimming took off 0 bases at V and 1 base at J, with 25 bases between the two ends. This CDR3 has 21 residues. CDR3 region: CASGLVGEFGDPQKSNQPQHF. Written as DNA, the CDR3 is TGTGCTAGTGGTTTGGTAGGAGAATTCGGGGACCCTCAGAAAAGCAATCAGCCCCAGCATTTT.

This chain connects TRBV6-8 to TRBJ2-1; 11 bases map to TRBD2. This CDR3 region has 15 residues. The germline gives CDR1 MNHGY, CDR2 SAAAGT. Losses at the gene ends were 5 bases for V and 3 bases for J; bases not matched to a gene: 3. CDR3 DNA sequence: TGTGCCAGCAGTGAGACTAGCGGGGTCTACAATGAGCAGTTCTTC. Its protein product is CASSETSGVYNEQFF.